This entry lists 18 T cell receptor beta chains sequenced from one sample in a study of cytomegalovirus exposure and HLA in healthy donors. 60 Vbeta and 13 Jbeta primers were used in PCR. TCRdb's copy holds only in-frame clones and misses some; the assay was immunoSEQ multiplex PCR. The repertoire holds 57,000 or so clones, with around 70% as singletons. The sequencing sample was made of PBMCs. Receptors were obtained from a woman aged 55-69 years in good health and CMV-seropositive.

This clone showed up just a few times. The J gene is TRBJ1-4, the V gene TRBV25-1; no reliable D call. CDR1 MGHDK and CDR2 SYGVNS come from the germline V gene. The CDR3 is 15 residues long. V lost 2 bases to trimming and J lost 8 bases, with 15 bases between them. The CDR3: CASSEIGGSREKLFF. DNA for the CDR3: TGTGCCAGCAGTGAAATAGGAGGAAGCAGAGAAAAACTGTTTTTT.

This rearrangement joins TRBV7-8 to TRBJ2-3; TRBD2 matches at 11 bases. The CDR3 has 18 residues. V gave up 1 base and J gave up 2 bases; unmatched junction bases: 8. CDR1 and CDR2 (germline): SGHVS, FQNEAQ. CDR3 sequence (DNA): TGTGCCAGCAGCTTAGGGGTACTAGCGGGGGACACCACAGATACGCAGTATTTT. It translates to CASSLGVLAGDTTDTQYF.

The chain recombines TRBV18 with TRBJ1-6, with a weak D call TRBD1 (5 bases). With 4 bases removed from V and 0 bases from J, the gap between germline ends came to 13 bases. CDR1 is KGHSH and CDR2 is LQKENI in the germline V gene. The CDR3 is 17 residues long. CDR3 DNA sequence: TGTGCCAGCTCACTCATGGGGGGGAGCTCCTATAATTCACCCCTCCACTTT. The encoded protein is CASSLMGGSSYNSPLHF. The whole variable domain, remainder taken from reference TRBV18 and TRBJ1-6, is NAGVMQNPRHLVRRRGQEARLRCSPMKGHSHVYWYRQLPEEGLKFMVYLQKENIIDESGMPKERFSAEFPKEGPSILRIQQVVRGDSAAYFCASSLMGGSSYNSPLHFGNGTRLTVT.

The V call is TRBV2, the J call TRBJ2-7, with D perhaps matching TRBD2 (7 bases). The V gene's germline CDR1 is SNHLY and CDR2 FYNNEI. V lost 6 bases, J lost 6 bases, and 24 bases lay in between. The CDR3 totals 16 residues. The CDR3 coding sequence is TGTGCCAGCAGGGATGGACAGCGGGGTCTGGACACCGAGCAGTACTTC. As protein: CASRDGQRGLDTEQYF.

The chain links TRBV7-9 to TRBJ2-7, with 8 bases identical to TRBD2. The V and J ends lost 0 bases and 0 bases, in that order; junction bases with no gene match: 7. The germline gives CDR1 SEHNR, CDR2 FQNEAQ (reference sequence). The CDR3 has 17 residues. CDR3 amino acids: CASSLASGAPSSYEQYF. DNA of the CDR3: TGTGCCAGCAGCTTAGCTAGCGGGGCCCCTAGCTCCTACGAGCAGTACTTC.

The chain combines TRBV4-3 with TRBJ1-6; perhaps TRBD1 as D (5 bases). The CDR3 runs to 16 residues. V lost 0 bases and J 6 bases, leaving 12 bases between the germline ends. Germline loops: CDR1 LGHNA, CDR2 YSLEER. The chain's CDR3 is CASSQDSQGGNSPLHF. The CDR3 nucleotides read TGCGCCAGCAGCCAAGATAGCCAGGGTGGTAATTCACCCCTCCACTTT.

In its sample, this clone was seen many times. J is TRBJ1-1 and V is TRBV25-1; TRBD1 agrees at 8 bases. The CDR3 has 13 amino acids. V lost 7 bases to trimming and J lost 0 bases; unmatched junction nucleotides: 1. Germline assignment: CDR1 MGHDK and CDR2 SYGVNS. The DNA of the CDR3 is TGTGCCAGCAAGGGACAGGTGAACACTGAAGCTTTCTTT. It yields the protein CASKGQVNTEAFF.

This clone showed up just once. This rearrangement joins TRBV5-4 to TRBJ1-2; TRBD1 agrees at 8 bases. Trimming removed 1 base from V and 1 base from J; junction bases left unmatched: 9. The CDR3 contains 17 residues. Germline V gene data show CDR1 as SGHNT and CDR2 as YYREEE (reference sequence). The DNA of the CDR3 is TGTGCCAGCAGCTTGACAGGGGGAGAACTACTTAACTATGGCTACACCTTC. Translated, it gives CASSLTGGELLNYGYTF.

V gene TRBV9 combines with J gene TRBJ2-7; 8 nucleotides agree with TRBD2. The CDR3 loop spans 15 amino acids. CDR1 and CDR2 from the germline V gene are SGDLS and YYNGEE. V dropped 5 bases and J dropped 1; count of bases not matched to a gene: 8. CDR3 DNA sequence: TGTGCCAGCAGTTCGGGCGGGGGGCTTTCCTACGAGCAGTACTTC. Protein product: CASSSGGGLSYEQYF.

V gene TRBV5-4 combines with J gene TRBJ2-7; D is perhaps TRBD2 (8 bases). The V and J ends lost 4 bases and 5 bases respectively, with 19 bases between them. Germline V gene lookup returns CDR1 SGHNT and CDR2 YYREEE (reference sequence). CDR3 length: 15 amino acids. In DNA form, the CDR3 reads TGTGCCAGCAGCCCGAGGGGGCTAGCGGGTAACGAGCAGTACTTC. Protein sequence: CASSPRGLAGNEQYF.

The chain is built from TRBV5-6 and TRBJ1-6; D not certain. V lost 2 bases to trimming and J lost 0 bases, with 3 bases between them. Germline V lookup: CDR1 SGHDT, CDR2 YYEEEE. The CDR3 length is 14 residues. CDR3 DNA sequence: TGTGCCAGCAGCTTCAGCTCCTATAATTCACCCCTCCACTTT. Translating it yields CASSFSSYNSPLHF.

The CDR3 is CASSSEFGTGNLAFTEAFF. Written as DNA, the CDR3 is TGTGCCAGCAGCTCAGAATTCGGGACAGGGAATTTAGCGTTCACTGAAGCTTTCTTT. The chain couples TRBV11-3 to TRBJ1-1, with 9 bases fitting TRBD1. The V segment lost 4 bases and the J segment 4 bases; nucleotides outside the gene matches: 19. The CDR3 covers 19 residues. Germline V gene data show CDR1 as SGHNT and CDR2 as YENEEA.

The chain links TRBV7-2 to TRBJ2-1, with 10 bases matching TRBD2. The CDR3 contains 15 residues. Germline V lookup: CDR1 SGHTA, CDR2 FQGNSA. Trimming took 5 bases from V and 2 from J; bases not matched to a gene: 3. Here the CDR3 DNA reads TGTGCCAGCAGCGTTAGCGGGGGGACCTACAATGAGCAGTTCTTC. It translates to CASSVSGGTYNEQFF.

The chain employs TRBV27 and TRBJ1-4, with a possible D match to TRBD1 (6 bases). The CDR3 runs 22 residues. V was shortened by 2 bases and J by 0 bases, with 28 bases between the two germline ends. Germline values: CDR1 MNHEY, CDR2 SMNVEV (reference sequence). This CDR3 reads CASSLNPMKTGFGPATNEKLFF. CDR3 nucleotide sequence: TGTGCCAGCAGTTTAAATCCAATGAAGACAGGATTCGGGCCTGCAACTAATGAAAAACTGTTTTTT.

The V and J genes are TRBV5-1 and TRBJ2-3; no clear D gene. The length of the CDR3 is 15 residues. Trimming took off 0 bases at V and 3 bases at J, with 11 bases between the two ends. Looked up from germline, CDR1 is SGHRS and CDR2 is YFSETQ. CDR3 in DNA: TGCGCCAGCAGCTTGGCTCCTAGTTATACAGATACGCAGTATTTT. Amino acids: CASSLAPSYTDTQYF.

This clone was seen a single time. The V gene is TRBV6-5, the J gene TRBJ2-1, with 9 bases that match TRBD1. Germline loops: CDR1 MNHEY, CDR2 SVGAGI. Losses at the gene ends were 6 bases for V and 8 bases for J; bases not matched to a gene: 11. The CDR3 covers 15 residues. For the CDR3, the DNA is TGTGCCAGCAGCCATTCCGGGACAGGGAACGATGAGCAGTTCTTC. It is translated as CASSHSGTGNDEQFF.

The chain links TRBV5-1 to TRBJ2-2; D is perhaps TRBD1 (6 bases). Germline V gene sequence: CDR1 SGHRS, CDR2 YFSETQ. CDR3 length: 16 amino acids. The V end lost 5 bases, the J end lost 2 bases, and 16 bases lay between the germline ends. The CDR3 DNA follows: TGCGCCAGCAGGTCCACTGGACAGATAAACACCGGGGAGCTGTTTTTT. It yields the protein CASRSTGQINTGELFF.

CDR3 protein: CASSQSLADEQYF. CDR3 DNA: TGTGCCAGCAGTCAGTCCTTAGCAGACGAGCAGTACTTC. The chain employs TRBV2 and TRBJ2-7; no firm D call. This CDR3 spans 13 amino acids. Trimming cost V 5 bases and J 5 bases, with 13 bases left between them. CDR1 and CDR2 (germline): SNHLY, FYNNEI. The full variable domain, with the rest looked up from reference TRBV2 and TRBJ2-7, is EPEVTQTPSHQVTQMGQEVILRCVPISNHLYFYWYRQILGQKVEFLVSFYNNEISEKSEIFDDQFSVERPDGSNFTLKIRSTKLEDSAMYFCASSQSLADEQYFGPGTRLTVT.